These 15 T cell receptor beta chains originate from one sample sequenced in a study of cytomegalovirus exposure and HLA in healthy donors. PCR amplification relied on 60 Vbeta primers (plus 13 Jbeta primers). Assay: immunoSEQ multiplex PCR; the TCRdb copy retains only in-frame clones and omits some. Its table records 140,000 to 150,000 clones. Sequenced: PBMCs. The receptors were sampled from a male donor in good health and CMV-seronegative.

CDR3 region: CASSAGTVLSYEQYF. CDR3 in DNA: TGTGCCAGCAGCGCGGGGACAGTCTTATCCTACGAGCAGTACTTC. The J gene is TRBJ2-7, the V gene TRBV9; 7 nucleotides align to TRBD1. With V trimmed by 3 bases and J by 1 base, 7 bases remained unmatched. This CDR3 spans 15 amino acids. The germline CDR1 and CDR2 sequences are SGDLS and YYNGEE. The entire variable domain, with the rest obtained from reference TRBV9 and TRBJ2-7, is as follows: DSGVTQTPKHLITATGQRVTLRCSPRSGDLSVYWYQQSLDQGLQFLIQYYNGEERAKGNILERFSAQQFPDLHSELNLSSLELGDSALYFCASSAGTVLSYEQYFGPGTRLTVT.

The J gene is TRBJ2-5, the V gene TRBV7-9; 11 nucleotides align to TRBD1. Looked up from germline, CDR1 is SEHNR and CDR2 is FQNEAQ (reference sequence). The CDR3 consists of 15 residues. The V and J ends lost 4 bases and 5 bases, in that order; junction bases with no gene match: 6. The CDR3 region is CASSSGQGAGETQYF. In DNA, the CDR3 is TGTGCCAGCAGCTCTGGACAGGGGGCGGGGGAGACCCAGTACTTC.

This chain joins TRBV10-2 and TRBJ2-7; D is perhaps TRBD1 (6 bases). The V gene lost 10 bases and the J gene lost 3 bases, with 13 bases spanning the gap. The CDR3 consists of 12 residues. The germline V gene has CDR1 WSHSY and CDR2 SAAADI. CDR3 nucleotide sequence: TGCGCCACCAACGGACAGAACTACGAGCAGTACTTC. Encoded protein: CATNGQNYEQYF.

The rearrangement joins TRBV30 to TRBJ2-7, with 8 bases that match TRBD1. CDR1 is GTSNPN and CDR2 is SVGIG in the germline V gene (reference sequence). The CDR3 runs 11 residues. V gave up 7 bases and J gave up 3 bases; unmatched junction bases: 2. The chain's CDR3 is CALGQVYEQYF. CDR3 in DNA: TGTGCCTTGGGACAGGTCTACGAGCAGTACTTC.

V is TRBV29-1 and J is TRBJ2-5; D might be TRBD2 (6 bases). The J call may be in error: the DNA end matches TRBJ2-7 better. CDR1 SQVTM and CDR2 ANQGSEA come from the germline V gene. This CDR3 region has 12 residues. CDR3 DNA: TGCAGCGTTGTCCGGCAGGGAGGCGAGCAGTACTTC. It specifies CSVVRQGGEQYF.

The V gene is TRBV6-5, the J gene TRBJ2-4; the D is unclear. Per the germline V gene, CDR1 is MNHEY and CDR2 is SVGAGI. V was shortened by 2 bases and J by 9 bases, with 11 bases between the two germline ends. CDR3 length: 13 amino acids. Written as DNA, the CDR3 is TGTGCCAGCAGTTACGCCATCCTAGGCATTCAGTACTTC. Protein: CASSYAILGIQYF.

The gene calls are TRBV4-1 and TRBJ2-5; TRBD1 matches at 7 bases. TRBJ2-7 matches the DNA end more closely, so the J call is doubtful. Per germline, CDR1 MGHRA and CDR2 YSYEKL. This CDR3 contains 16 residues. DNA for the CDR3: TGCGCCAGCAGCCAAGATCCGACAGGGTGGAGGTACGAGCAGTACTTC. Protein product: CASSQDPTGWRYEQYF.

The rearrangement joins TRBV6-5 to TRBJ2-2; possibly TRBD2 for D (5 bases). This CDR3 contains 13 residues. CDR1 MNHEY and CDR2 SVGAGI come from the germline V gene. Trimming took off 2 bases at V and 5 bases at J, with 6 bases between the two ends. Here the CDR3 DNA reads TGTGCCAGCAGTTACGAGGGAACCGGGGAGCTGTTTTTT. Encoded protein: CASSYEGTGELFF.

The chain links TRBV18 to TRBJ1-2; perhaps TRBD1 as D (6 bases). Germline loops: CDR1 KGHSH, CDR2 LQKENI. Trimming removed 3 bases from V and 8 bases from J, with 10 bases in between. This CDR3 has 12 residues. CDR3 sequence reads: CASSPPGDGYTF. The CDR3 DNA is TGTGCCAGCTCACCCCCAGGGGACGGCTACACCTTC.

The J gene is TRBJ1-1, the V gene TRBV7-9, with D perhaps TRBD1 (6 bases). V lost 5 bases and J lost 7, with 17 bases in between. Germline V gives CDR1 SEHNR, CDR2 FQNEAQ (reference sequence). The CDR3 sequence is 14 residues long. The CDR3 spells CASSPQGLWIEAFF. CDR3 DNA sequence: TGTGCCAGCAGCCCCCAGGGGCTTTGGATTGAAGCTTTCTTT.

The genes are TRBV5-1 and TRBJ2-7; D is unresolved. The V and J ends lost 0 bases and 7 bases respectively, with 11 bases between them. CDR3 length: 13 residues. Germline V CDR1 and CDR2: SGHRS, YFSETQ. CDR3 sequence: CASSLAPLREQYF. Written as DNA, the CDR3 is TGCGCCAGCAGCTTGGCTCCTTTGAGGGAGCAGTACTTC.

This rearrangement joins TRBV4-2 to TRBJ2-2; the D gene is possibly TRBD2 (5 bases). V was cut by 0 bases and J by 3 bases, with 8 bases left in between. The germline V gene has CDR1 LGHNA and CDR2 YNFKEQ. There are 15 residues in the CDR3. CDR3 loop: CASSQDSADTGELFF. Written as DNA, the CDR3 is TGTGCCAGCAGCCAAGATAGCGCGGACACCGGGGAGCTGTTTTTT.

The rearrangement links TRBV5-8 to TRBJ2-7; perhaps TRBD2 as D (5 bases). V lost 0 bases and J lost 3, with 7 bases in between. The CDR3 sequence is 13 residues long. CDR1 is SGHTS and CDR2 is YDEGEE in the germline V gene. The CDR3 DNA follows: TGTGCCAGCAGCTTGGGCGGACTCTACGAGCAGTACTTC. It specifies CASSLGGLYEQYF.

The chain couples TRBV28 to TRBJ1-6; D ambiguous. The germline V gene encodes CDR1 MDHEN and CDR2 SYDVKM. V lost 9 bases, J lost 10 bases, and 19 bases lay in between. The CDR3 spans 14 residues. CDR3 amino acids: CASKHGGKESPLHF. The CDR3 region has the DNA TGTGCCAGTAAACATGGAGGAAAGGAATCACCCCTCCACTTT. Drawing the rest from reference TRBV28 and TRBJ1-6, the complete variable domain is DVKVTQSSRYLVKRTGEKVFLECVQDMDHENMFWYRQDPGLGLRLIYFSYDVKMKEKGDIPEGYSVSREKKERFSLILESASTNQTSMYLCASKHGGKESPLHFGNGTRLTVT.

The chain employs TRBV19 and TRBJ2-1; D remains ambiguous. V was cut by 3 bases and J by 5 bases, with 5 bases left in between. The CDR3 is made up of 12 amino acids. Germline loops: CDR1 LNHDA, CDR2 SQIVND (reference sequence). CDR3 sequence: CASSMRNNEQFF. The CDR3 nucleotides read TGTGCCAGTAGTATGCGTAACAATGAGCAGTTCTTC.